These 30 T cell receptor beta chains originate from one sample sequenced in a study of beta chain features in type 1 diabetes. Investigators reverse transcribed all isolated RNA, so they sequenced expressed TCRB transcripts. The repertoire was sequenced with immunoSEQ multiplex PCR; TCRdb's copy has only in-frame clones and lacks some. The table shows about 160,000 clones, with approximately 9.1% occurring only once. The sample comprised central memory CD4+ T cells from blood. The receptors were sampled from a woman aged 18-35 years in good health.

This clone was observed a handful of times. The chain has TRBV7-9 and TRBJ2-5, with 8 bases lining up with TRBD2. Germline V gives CDR1 SEHNR, CDR2 FQNEAQ (reference sequence). The V segment lost 6 bases and the J segment 1 base; nucleotides outside the gene matches: 4. The length of the CDR3 is 14 residues. DNA of the CDR3: TGTGCCAGCAGGCGGGGGGCGGCCCAAGAGACCCAGTACTTC. Residues: CASRRGAAQETQYF.

V usage is TRBV5-1 and J usage is TRBJ2-2; 11 nucleotides align to TRBD2. Per the germline V gene, CDR1 is SGHRS and CDR2 is YFSETQ. The CDR3 loop spans 18 amino acids. V dropped 4 bases and J dropped 0; count of bases not matched to a gene: 8. The CDR3 coding sequence is TGCGCCAGCAGCCTTCGTGGTAGCGGGAGGGCGAACACCGGGGAGCTGTTTTTT. Amino acids: CASSLRGSGRANTGELFF.

This chain joins TRBV5-1 and TRBJ2-5; D is perhaps TRBD2 (6 bases). Between the trimmed V and J ends, which lost 0 bases and 4 bases, there was a span of 13 bases. This CDR3 contains 15 residues. In germline, CDR1 is SGHRS, CDR2 YFSETQ. CDR3 loop: CASSLGTGDRETQYF. DNA for the CDR3: TGCGCCAGCAGCTTGGGTACGGGAGATCGAGAGACCCAGTACTTC. The entire variable domain, with the rest obtained from reference TRBV5-1 and TRBJ2-5, is as follows: KAGVTQTPRYLIKTRGQQVTLSCSPISGHRSVSWYQQTPGQGLQFLFEYFSETQRNKGNFPGRFSGRQFSNSRSEMNVSTLELGDSALYLCASSLGTGDRETQYFGPGTRLLVL.

V usage is TRBV30 and J usage is TRBJ1-5, with 10 bases lining up with TRBD1. This CDR3 spans 13 amino acids. V trimming: 5 bases; J trimming: 7 bases; junction bases outside the gene matches: 5. Germline-derived CDR1 and CDR2 are GTSNPN and SVGIG (reference sequence). The CDR3 DNA is TGTGCCTGGGCCGGGACAGGGGAACAGCCCCAGCATTTT. Translation gives CAWAGTGEQPQHF.

V is TRBV9 and J is TRBJ1-6; D is unclear. Germline CDR1 and CDR2: SGDLS and YYNGEE. The V end was cut by 0 bases, the J end by 6 bases, with 10 bases between. This CDR3 is built from 15 residues. The CDR3 here is CASSVVPGSNSPLHF. The CDR3 coding sequence is TGTGCCAGCAGCGTAGTCCCGGGGAGTAATTCACCCCTCCACTTT.

The genes are TRBV7-2 and TRBJ2-1, with D perhaps matching TRBD2 (5 bases). CDR1 is SGHTA, CDR2 FQGNSA, per germline. V lost 0 bases to trimming and J lost 5 bases, with 8 bases between them. This CDR3 comprises 14 residues. As DNA, the CDR3 is TGTGCCAGCAGCTTAGCGGGGAGAGACAATGAGCAGTTCTTC. Amino acids: CASSLAGRDNEQFF.

This clone occurred a few times. The rearrangement uses TRBV6-1 and TRBJ2-7; TRBD2 is a possible D gene (6 bases). Trimming stripped 4 bases from V and 3 bases from J, with 16 bases between. The CDR3 sequence is 15 residues long. CDR1 and CDR2 (germline): MNHNS, SASEGT. The CDR3 sequence is CASSAPGTRHYEQYF. As DNA, the CDR3 is TGTGCCAGCAGTGCTCCCGGGACTCGTCACTACGAGCAGTACTTC.

The chain combines TRBV25-1 with TRBJ1-1; 7 nucleotides match TRBD1. J was trimmed by 0 bases and V by 4 bases; bases with no gene match: 5. The CDR3 runs to 15 residues. CDR1 MGHDK and CDR2 SYGVNS come from the germline V gene. In DNA form, the CDR3 reads TGTGCCAGCAGTGCCCAACAGGGGTTGAACACTGAAGCTTTCTTT. It specifies CASSAQQGLNTEAFF.

As concerns this clone: Other DNA sequences in this specimen translate into the identical CDR3. The chain recombines TRBV11-2 with TRBJ2-5; TRBD1 matches at 7 bases. J was trimmed by 1 base and V by 3 bases; bases with no gene match: 2. This CDR3 has 14 residues. CDR1 is SGHAT, CDR2 FQNNGV, per germline. The CDR3 sequence: CASSFRDSQETQYF. The CDR3 DNA follows: TGTGCCAGCAGCTTTCGGGACAGCCAAGAGACCCAGTACTTC.

The CDR3 loop is CASSPSTGGITGELFF. The DNA for the CDR3 is TGTGCCAGCTCACCCTCGACAGGGGGGATCACCGGGGAGCTGTTTTTT. V usage is TRBV18 and J usage is TRBJ2-2, with 9 bases fitting TRBD1. Germline V lookup: CDR1 KGHSH, CDR2 LQKENI. Unmatched junction bases numbered 6, after V lost 3 bases and J lost 4 bases. CDR3 length: 16 residues. Based on the CDR3 plus reference TRBV18 and TRBJ2-2, the full variable domain is NAGVMQNPRHLVRRRGQEARLRCSPMKGHSHVYWYRQLPEEGLKFMVYLQKENIIDESGMPKERFSAEFPKEGPSILRIQQVVRGDSAAYFCASSPSTGGITGELFFGEGSRLTVL.

This chain joins TRBV6-5 and TRBJ1-2; D gene unclear. Deletions cut 0 bases from V and 3 bases from J, with 11 bases between. The CDR3 length is 15 residues. The germline gives CDR1 MNHEY, CDR2 SVGAGI. The CDR3 bases are TGTGCCAGCAGTTACTCGCCCCAGGCTTACTATGGCTACACCTTC. This translates into CASSYSPQAYYGYTF.

Only a few counts were recorded for this clone. The chain joins TRBV6-5 to TRBJ1-5; D not resolved. The V gene's germline CDR1 is MNHEY and CDR2 SVGAGI. The CDR3 totals 13 residues. V was cut by 4 bases and J by 11 bases, with 15 bases left in between. CDR3 sequence (DNA): TGTGCCAGCAGTTCAGCGGGCGAGGGAGCCCAGCATTTT. Protein product: CASSSAGEGAQHF.

In this sample, this clone turned up a few times. This chain connects TRBV4-1 to TRBJ2-3, with 7 bases identical to TRBD1. The germline gives CDR1 MGHRA, CDR2 YSYEKL. The CDR3 sequence is 17 residues long. The V segment lost 4 bases and the J segment 2 bases; nucleotides outside the gene matches: 12. CDR3 protein: CASSRLRQTGATDTQYF. In nucleotides, the CDR3 is TGCGCCAGCAGCCGCTTGAGGCAAACAGGGGCCACAGATACGCAGTATTTT.

The chain links TRBV18 to TRBJ1-2, with 8 bases fitting TRBD1. From germline, CDR1 is KGHSH and CDR2 LQKENI. V shed 3 bases and J 4 bases; nucleotides not matched to a gene: 7. This CDR3 comprises 15 residues. Here the CDR3 reads CASSPSAGGIYGYTF. The CDR3 DNA sequence: TGTGCCAGCTCACCGTCGGCAGGGGGCATCTATGGCTACACCTTC.

This clone was recorded a few times. V usage is TRBV7-3 and J usage is TRBJ2-7, with a tentative D call TRBD2 (5 bases). Trimming took 5 bases from V and 5 from J, leaving 16 bases between them. Looked up from germline, CDR1 is SGHTA and CDR2 is FQGTGA. The CDR3 has 14 residues. The CDR3 loop reads CASSVEVGVHEQYF. CDR3 sequence (DNA): TGTGCCAGCAGCGTAGAGGTGGGAGTCCACGAGCAGTACTTC. The variable domain in full, with the rest retrieved from reference TRBV7-3 and TRBJ2-7, is GAGVSQTPSNKVTEKGKYVELRCDPISGHTALYWYRQSLGQGPEFLIYFQGTGAADDSGLPNDRFFAVRPEGSVSTLKIQRTERGDSAVYLCASSVEVGVHEQYFGPGTRLTVT.

This chain joins TRBV10-3 and TRBJ2-7; D might be TRBD2 (6 bases). Trimming stripped 10 bases from V and 5 bases from J, with 18 bases between. The CDR3 runs 13 residues. In germline, CDR1 is ENHRY, CDR2 SYGVKD. DNA of the CDR3: TGTGCCACGTTGTTGGCGGGACGGAACGAGCAGTACTTC. Residues: CATLLAGRNEQYF.

CDR3 bases: TGTGCCTGTCGAACTAGCGGGGGGGCTCCCGGGGAGCTGTTTTTT. Amino acids: CACRTSGGAPGELFF. The genes are TRBV30 and TRBJ2-2, with 13 positions matching TRBD2. The CDR3 has 15 amino acids. The V segment lost 6 bases and the J segment 6 bases; nucleotides outside the gene matches: 7. Germline CDR1 is GTSNPN and CDR2 is SVGIG (reference sequence).

V is TRBV2 and J is TRBJ2-3; possible D gene TRBD1, 6 bases. The CDR3 has 12 amino acids. Trimming pared 5 bases from V and 6 bases from J, leaving 9 bases between. Germline V gene lookup returns CDR1 SNHLY and CDR2 FYNNEI. DNA of the CDR3: TGTGCCAGCAGTTACGGACAGGATACGCAGTATTTT. The encoded protein is CASSYGQDTQYF.

The V gene is TRBV5-1, the J gene TRBJ2-5; TRBD2 agrees at 7 bases. The junction had 12 bases not matched to a gene; V was cut back by 5 bases and J by 5 bases. The germline CDR1 and CDR2 sequences are SGHRS and YFSETQ. This CDR3 comprises 15 residues. Here the CDR3 DNA reads TGCGCCAGCAGTTCCCTGGGCGGGAGCTCTGAGACCCAGTACTTC. This encodes CASSSLGGSSETQYF. Supplemented by reference TRBV5-1 and TRBJ2-5, the full variable domain reads KAGVTQTPRYLIKTRGQQVTLSCSPISGHRSVSWYQQTPGQGLQFLFEYFSETQRNKGNFPGRFSGRQFSNSRSEMNVSTLELGDSALYLCASSSLGGSSETQYFGPGTRLLVL.

This clone was counted a few times. This sequence joins TRBV19 and TRBJ2-5; D gene uncertain. The CDR3 spans 18 residues. Germline V gene data show CDR1 as LNHDA and CDR2 as SQIVND (reference sequence). V was shortened by 2 bases and J by 5 bases, with 24 bases between the two germline ends. The CDR3 is CASSIRGPAAQFDETQYF. DNA of the CDR3: TGTGCCAGTAGTATACGAGGCCCCGCAGCCCAATTTGATGAGACCCAGTACTTC.

Notes on this clone: The same CDR3 is also encoded by other DNA sequences in this sample. The V gene is TRBV29-1, the J gene TRBJ2-3, with 9 bases fitting TRBD2. This CDR3 has 16 residues. Losses at the gene ends were 3 bases for V and 0 bases for J; bases not matched to a gene: 7. The germline V gene encodes CDR1 SQVTM and CDR2 ANQGSEA. CDR3 in amino acids: CSVDGEAGGSTDTQYF. The CDR3 nucleotides read TGCAGCGTTGATGGAGAAGCGGGGGGAAGCACAGATACGCAGTATTTT.

The table lists this clone with a few counts. CDR3 amino acids: CASSSQWEEGRGYGYTF. The CDR3 nucleotides are TGTGCCAGCAGCTCCCAGTGGGAGGAGGGGAGAGGATATGGCTACACCTTC. V is TRBV5-6 and J is TRBJ1-2; D might be TRBD1 (5 bases). The CDR3 extends over 17 amino acids. V was clipped by 3 bases and J by 5 bases, with 23 bases between them. CDR1 is SGHDT, CDR2 YYEEEE, per germline.

The table lists this clone with a few counts. This chain uses TRBV5-6 with TRBJ2-7; D possibly corresponds to TRBD2 (6 bases). Germline V gene lookup returns CDR1 SGHDT and CDR2 YYEEEE. With 3 bases removed from V and 0 bases from J, the gap between germline ends came to 13 bases. The CDR3 has 15 amino acids. The CDR3 spells CASSSIAVISYEQYF. DNA of the CDR3: TGTGCCAGCAGCTCTATAGCGGTTATCTCCTACGAGCAGTACTTC. The variable domain in full, with the rest retrieved from reference TRBV5-6 and TRBJ2-7, is DAGVTQSPTHLIKTRGQQVTLRCSPKSGHDTVSWYQQALGQGPQFIFQYYEEEERQRGNFPDRFSGHQFPNYSSELNVNALLLGDSALYLCASSSIAVISYEQYFGPGTRLTVT.

J is TRBJ1-4 and V is TRBV6-6; a weak D match, TRBD1 (5 bases). This CDR3 is 15 amino acids long. Germline assignment: CDR1 MNHNY and CDR2 SVGAGI (reference sequence). Trimming stripped 10 bases from V and 1 base from J, with 16 bases between. CDR3 bases: TGTGCCACCTCCCAGGGTGTTATAACTAATGAAAAACTGTTTTTT. This translates into CATSQGVITNEKLFF.

The chain uses TRBV29-1 and TRBJ1-2, with D hard to call. This CDR3 is 12 amino acids long. Germline lookup yields CDR1 SQVTM and CDR2 ANQGSEA. V dropped 4 bases and J dropped 2 bases, with 8 bases sitting between them. Here the CDR3 DNA reads TGCAGCGTTGGGGCGGGAAACTATGGCTACACCTTC. It specifies CSVGAGNYGYTF.

The chain combines TRBV11-2 with TRBJ2-7, with a possible D match to TRBD1 (5 bases). There are 15 residues in the CDR3. Germline V lookup: CDR1 SGHAT, CDR2 FQNNGV. V shed 8 bases and J shed 4 bases, with 21 bases lying between them. CDR3 sequence (DNA): TGTGCCAGCCGCATGGGGCAGGGCGACCATTACGAGCAGTACTTC. Its translation: CASRMGQGDHYEQYF.

V and J are TRBV29-1 and TRBJ2-3; the match to TRBD2 covers 7 bases. Germline CDR1 reads SQVTM; CDR2 reads ANQGSEA. J lost 1 base, V lost 4 bases, and 8 bases had no gene match. This CDR3 comprises 15 residues. The CDR3 nucleotides read TGCAGCGTTGTCTTGGCGGGAGCCCGCACAGATACGCAGTATTTT. Amino acid sequence: CSVVLAGARTDTQYF.

This clone was counted a few times. In DNA, the CDR3 is TGTGCCAGCAGCTTGGACAGGGTTGAAGGCTACACCTTC. Translation gives CASSLDRVEGYTF. The V gene is TRBV5-4, the J gene TRBJ1-2; a weak D match, TRBD1 (6 bases). The CDR3 loop spans 13 amino acids. The V end lost 0 bases, the J end lost 8 bases, and 11 bases lay between the germline ends. Germline assignment: CDR1 SGHNT and CDR2 YYREEE (reference sequence).

The chain employs TRBV4-1 and TRBJ2-1; possibly TRBD1 for D (5 bases). Trimming pared 1 base from V and 6 bases from J, leaving 10 bases between. Per the germline V gene, CDR1 is MGHRA and CDR2 is YSYEKL. The CDR3 has 14 residues. The CDR3 loop reads CASSQAPGRNEQFF. In DNA form, the CDR3 reads TGCGCCAGCAGCCAAGCCCCAGGGCGCAATGAGCAGTTCTTC.

This clone was seen more than once but under ten times. This rearrangement joins TRBV21-1 to TRBJ2-5; the table gives TRBD2 as D, unverified against the DNA. TRBV21-1 is an annotated pseudogene. This CDR3 region has 19 residues. Written as DNA, the CDR3 is TGTGCCAGCGCCCGGGGGGTATTAGCGGGAGGCGGGGACCAAGAGACCCAGTACTTC. Amino acid sequence: CASARGVLAGGGDQETQYF.